This T cell receptor beta chain derives from a study of blood T cell repertoires in COVID-19. Study background: Sites in the United States, Italy and Spain provided acute and convalescent COVID-19 samples. PBMCs, B-cell-depleted T cells, or T cells provided the cDNA or gDNA that made up the material.

Sequencing was performed with immunoSEQ multiplex PCR; in TCRdb, only in-frame clones are kept and a portion is missing. The sample holds tens of thousands of clones, 82% seen once. This clone showed up just a few times. This CDR3 has 14 amino acids. V was shortened by 3 bases and J by 2 bases, with 10 bases between the two germline ends. Germline-derived CDR1 and CDR2 are MDHEN and SYDVKM. The sequence was collected from a human donor in a cohort sampled during active COVID-19. The specimen sequenced was peripheral blood. The chain employs TRBV28 and TRBJ1-1; D might be TRBD1 (6 bases). The CDR3 sequence is CASSLGATNTEAFF. The CDR3 region has the DNA TGTGCCAGCAGTTTGGGGGCGACAAACACTGAAGCTTTCTTT.